The T cell receptor (beta chain) described here comes from a study of control samples from healthy donors and cancer patients. This clone was found once. Sequenced by immunoSEQ multiplex PCR; TCRdb stores in-frame clones only, minus some. The table records roughly 150,000 clones, about 86% of them present only once. Trimming pared 6 bases from V and 2 bases from J, leaving 11 bases between. The germline CDR1 and CDR2 sequences are MDHEN and SYDVKM. This CDR3 has 15 amino acids. The chain couples TRBV28 to TRBJ1-6, with TRBD1 as a possible D gene (5 bases). This TCR was recovered from a man between 18 and 29 years old in good health. The specimen sequenced was blood. The CDR3 sequence: CASRGRWTYNSPLHF. For the CDR3, the DNA is TGTGCCAGCAGGGGGCGGTGGACCTATAATTCACCCCTCCACTTT.